A selection of T cell receptor beta chains follows, all from one sample in a study of siplizumab effects on memory and regulatory T cells. Method: immunoSEQ multiplex PCR; TCRdb's copy keeps in-frame clones and lacks some. Among approximately 75,000 clones, 93% were seen once, and the ten largest hold 4.5% to 5%. The source material was CD8+ T cells sorted from blood. These receptors all stem from a human donor in good health. The CDR3 runs from the conserved cysteine through the conserved F or W. D genes are given only for firm matches. A row's size may be missing; if present it is once, few, many or a size class.

D gene	clone size	J gene	V gene	CDR3 protein	CDR3 DNA
NA	NA	TRBJ2-2	TRBV10-1	CASRGRGNTGELFF	TGCGCCAGCAGGGGCCGGGGGAACACCGGGGAGCTGTTTTTT
TRBD1	once	TRBJ2-3	TRBV4-1	CASSQEGNRGRTDTQYF	TGCGCCAGCAGCCAAGAAGGGAACAGGGGGCGAACAGATACGCAGTATTTT
NA	NA	TRBJ2-7	TRBV6-6	CTWGAKSSYEQYF	TGTACCTGGGGGGCCAAAAGCTCCTACGAGCAGTACTTC
NA	NA	TRBJ1-3	TRBV7-9	CASSQPMDTIYF	TGTGCCAGCAGCCAGCCCATGGACACCATATATTTT
NA	NA	TRBJ2-7	TRBV10-2	CASSEGVRGANEQYF	TGCGCCAGCAGTGAGGGAGTTCGGGGGGCTAACGAGCAGTACTTC
NA	NA	TRBJ1-1	TRBV20-1	CSARGDSGAFF	TGCAGTGCTAGAGGGGACTCGGGAGCTTTCTTT
NA	NA	TRBJ1-1	TRBV6-5	CASSNPQTGNTEAFF	TGTGCCAGCAGTAATCCACAGACAGGGAACACTGAAGCTTTCTTT
NA	NA	TRBJ1-3	TRBV6-6	CASSHKQGIMDTIYF	TGTGCCAGCAGTCACAAACAGGGTATAATGGACACCATATATTTT
NA	NA	TRBJ2-7	TRBV13	CASSSQGYEQYF	TGTGCCAGCAGCTCCCAGGGGTACGAGCAGTACTTC
NA	NA	TRBJ2-5	TRBV6-6	CASSPRDSNRETQYF	TGTGCCAGCAGTCCCCGGGACTCCAACCGGGAGACCCAGTACTTC
TRBD1	NA	TRBJ1-5	TRBV4-1	CASSPGTGGGQPQHF	TGCGCCAGCAGCCCGGGGACAGGGGGCGGTCAGCCCCAGCATTTT
NA	NA	TRBJ2-3	TRBV19	CASSRAGGPDTQYF	TGTGCCAGTAGCCGGGCCGGGGGCCCAGATACGCAGTATTTT
TRBD2	NA	TRBJ2-7	TRBV5-1	CASTTTGGPYEQYF	TGCGCCAGCACGACTACGGGGGGGCCCTACGAGCAGTACTTC
NA	NA	TRBJ2-3	TRBV30	CAWSASSSTDTQYF	TGTGCCTGGAGTGCTAGCTCTAGCACAGATACGCAGTATTTT
TRBD1	NA	TRBJ1-1	TRBV10-3	CAISEGQGNNAEAFF	TGTGCCATCAGTGAAGGACAGGGAAATAACGCTGAAGCTTTCTTT
TRBD1	few	TRBJ1-6	TRBV19	CASSLTGGNSPLHF	TGTGCCAGTAGCCTGACAGGGGGTAATTCACCCCTCCACTTT
NA	NA	TRBJ2-5	TRBV11-3	CASSRLGSPQETQYF	TGTGCCAGCAGCCGTCTTGGTAGCCCTCAAGAGACCCAGTACTTC
NA	NA	TRBJ2-1	TRBV11-2	CASHPTGSYNEQFF	TGTGCCAGCCACCCAACGGGTTCCTACAATGAGCAGTTCTTC
NA	NA	TRBJ2-2	TRBV5-6	CASSLSRDTGELFF	TGTGCCAGCAGCCTGAGTAGGGACACCGGGGAGCTGTTTTTT
TRBD1	NA	TRBJ2-7	TRBV6-5	CASSFRDRAYEQYF	TGTGCCAGCAGTTTCCGGGACAGGGCCTACGAGCAGTACTTC
TRBD2	once	TRBJ2-2	TRBV19	CASIGLAGGPGELFF	TGTGCCAGTATTGGACTAGCGGGGGGCCCCGGGGAGCTGTTTTTT
NA	NA	TRBJ2-7	TRBV19	CASSDNSYEQYF	TGTGCCAGTAGCGACAATTCCTACGAGCAGTACTTC
TRBD1	NA	TRBJ2-3	TRBV12-5	CASGLEPGQGASDTQYF	TGTGCTAGTGGTTTGGAACCGGGACAGGGGGCTTCAGATACGCAGTATTTT
TRBD1	NA	TRBJ1-5	TRBV27	CASSFQGALGPQHF	TGTGCCAGCAGTTTCCAGGGGGCCTTAGGGCCCCAGCATTTT
NA	NA	TRBJ1-1	TRBV29-1	CSVSTYTPEAFF	TGCAGCGTTTCCACTTACACCCCTGAAGCTTTCTTT
TRBD1	few	TRBJ2-7	TRBV6-1	CASSEGAGGYEQYF	TGTGCCAGCAGTGAAGGAGCAGGGGGCTACGAGCAGTACTTC
TRBD1	NA	TRBJ1-5	TRBV6-5	CASTWAGGQPQHF	TGTGCCAGCACCTGGGCAGGGGGGCAGCCCCAGCATTTT
TRBD2	NA	TRBJ2-2	TRBV4-3	CASSYSGGAVGELFF	TGCGCCAGCAGTTATAGCGGGGGGGCCGTCGGGGAGCTGTTTTTT
TRBD2	NA	TRBJ2-1	TRBV27	CASESIAGLYNEQFF	TGTGCCAGCGAATCAATAGCGGGTCTATACAATGAGCAGTTCTTC
NA	NA	TRBJ2-6	TRBV11-2	CASQEGYGANVLTF	TGTGCCAGCCAGGAGGGGTACGGGGCCAACGTCCTGACTTTC
NA	NA	TRBJ2-5	TRBV11-1	CASTRGQYF	TGTGCCAGCACAAGGGGCCAGTACTTC
NA	once	TRBJ1-1	TRBV19	CASSLAGNTEAFF	TGTGCCAGTAGTCTGGCCGGGAACACTGAAGCTTTCTTT
TRBD2	NA	TRBJ2-7	TRBV5-4	CASSLVTGTTPYEQYF	TGTGCCAGCAGCTTGGTTACCGGGACTACACCCTACGAGCAGTACTTC
NA	NA	TRBJ1-5	TRBV4-1	CASSQERDSNQPQHF	TGCGCCAGCAGCCAAGAAAGAGATAGCAATCAGCCCCAGCATTTT
NA	NA	TRBJ2-2	TRBV7-6	CASSHGQNTGELFF	TGTGCCAGCAGCCACGGACAGAACACCGGGGAGCTGTTTTTT
NA	NA	TRBJ1-2	TRBV7-9	CASSLGAQGGYTF	TGTGCCAGCAGCTTAGGAGCGCAAGGGGGCTACACCTTC
TRBD1	few	TRBJ1-6	TRBV2	CASSEGTGYSPLHF	TGTGCCAGCAGTGAGGGGACAGGATATTCACCCCTCCACTTT
NA	NA	TRBJ1-1	TRBV2	CASSDPVANTEAFF	TGTGCCAGCAGTGACCCGGTCGCTAACACTGAAGCTTTCTTT
NA	NA	TRBJ1-1	TRBV19	CASSSDNLSAFF	TGTGCCAGTAGCTCGGACAATCTGTCAGCTTTCTTT
NA	NA	TRBJ2-7	TRBV19	CASSPSGYGQYF	TGTGCCAGTAGTCCATCCGGTTACGGGCAGTACTTC
NA	NA	TRBJ1-5	TRBV2	CASSGRPRTATLSNQPQHF	TGTGCCAGCAGCGGAAGGCCTCGGACTGCTACCTTGAGCAATCAGCCCCAGCATTTT
TRBD1	NA	TRBJ1-4	TRBV30	CAGNRGLNEKLFF	TGTGCCGGTAACAGGGGGCTAAATGAAAAACTGTTTTTT
TRBD2	NA	TRBJ2-3	TRBV9	CASGSAGSTDTQYF	TGTGCCAGCGGATCAGCGGGGAGCACAGATACGCAGTATTTT
TRBD1	NA	TRBJ1-2	TRBV5-1	CASSILGQGYGYTF	TGCGCCAGCAGCATATTGGGACAGGGCTATGGCTACACCTTC
NA	NA	TRBJ1-5	TRBV28	CASRDYSNQPQHF	TGTGCCAGCAGGGATTATAGCAATCAGCCCCAGCATTTT
NA	NA	TRBJ2-7	TRBV7-9	CASSFNEQHEQYF	TGTGCCAGCAGCTTCAATGAACAACACGAGCAGTACTTC
NA	once	TRBJ2-3	TRBV30	CAWSVLASTDTQYF	TGTGCCTGGAGTGTACTAGCAAGCACAGATACGCAGTATTTT
NA	NA	TRBJ1-2	TRBV5-4	CASSGDGASGYTF	TGTGCCAGCAGCGGGGACGGAGCGAGTGGCTACACCTTC
TRBD2	NA	TRBJ2-1	TRBV7-6	CASSLALAGGNYNEQFF	TGTGCCAGCAGCTTAGCCCTAGCGGGGGGGAACTACAATGAGCAGTTCTTC